This TCR beta chain is drawn from a study of T cells in narcolepsy. Produced via immunoSEQ multiplex PCR; TCRdb's table is partial and in-frame only. The table has roughly 34,000 clones, roughly four fifths seen once; the top ten hold about 1.3%. Germline CDR1 is GTSNPN and CDR2 is SVGIG (reference sequence). The CDR3 has 13 residues. Details on this clone: The junction shows a germline mismatch at one end, possibly a read error. Other DNA sequences in this sample translate to the same CDR3.

Specimen: CD45RA- memory CD4+ T cells from PBMCs. V is TRBV30 and J is TRBJ1-1; no firm D call. The sequence derives from a human donor with narcolepsy. The chain's CDR3 is CAWSRKGIAEAFF. The CDR3 coding sequence is TGTGCCTGGAGCCGGAAAGGGATCGCTGAAGCTTTCTTC. The full variable domain, completed using reference TRBV30 and TRBJ1-1, is SQTIHQWPATLVQPVGSPLSLECTVEGTSNPNLYWYRQAAGRGLQLLFYSVGIGQISSEVPQNLSASRPQDRQFILSSKKLLLSDSGFYLCAWSRKGIAEAFFGQGTRLTVV.